The clone carrying this T cell receptor (beta chain) was recorded at least ten times. Its antigen remains unknown. Trimming took off 0 bases at V and 1 base at J, with 12 bases between the two ends. Germline CDR1 and CDR2: MGHRA and YSYEKL. The length of the CDR3 is 16 residues. These data come from a study of T cells after posttransplantation cyclophosphamide. Study-wide points: TRB clonality was highly associated with recipient CMV seropositivity and reactivation. Later blood repertoires were often dominated by clones from the donor CD8+ memory compartment. Blood and skin or GI T cell repertoires showed limited TRB overlap.

Assay: immunoSEQ multiplex PCR; the TCRdb copy retains only in-frame clones and omits some. The sample includes approximately 40,000 clones, none of them occurring once. The chain recombines TRBV4-1 with TRBJ2-5; possibly TRBD2 for D (6 bases). The sequenced sample consisted of PBMCs. The TCR comes from a middle-aged man in good health, CMV-negative, and a related stem cell transplant donor. CDR3 nucleotide sequence: TGCGCCAGCAGCCAAGATGCGCGACTAGGCCAAGAGACCCAGTACTTC. This codes for CASSQDARLGQETQYF.